Given below is one T cell receptor (beta chain) in context. Its antigen is unidentified. Other nucleotide sequences from this sample produce the same CDR3. Cells were stimulated with CMV-infected fibroblast lysates at roughly 10 ug/mL. Sorting of responding CD4+ T cells relied on upregulated CD40 ligand together with CD69. The data are from a study of persistence of HIV-infected CD4 T cells. This was the immunoSEQ version 4 assay in survey mode. Using immunoSEQ multiplex PCR, the repertoire was profiled, and TCRdb retains in-frame clones only, with some absent. The sample has about 20,000 clones, approximately 80% seen once; the top ten hold about 7%. This TCR was sampled from an adult man with HIV who was CMV-seropositive. The sequencing used CD4+ T cells sorted from PBMCs after approximately 18-hour stimulation, collected from a patient who received antiretroviral therapy.

DNA for the CDR3: TGCAGTGCTAGAGAAAACACTGAAGCTTTCTTT. Encoded protein: CSARENTEAFF. The genes are TRBV20-1 and TRBJ1-1, with D hard to call. The germline V gene has CDR1 DFQATT and CDR2 SNEGSKA (reference sequence). V was pared by 0 bases and J by 2 bases, with 1 base between. CDR3 length equals 11 residues.